This T cell receptor beta chain was recovered during a study of T-cell memory formation after mild COVID-19. The CDR3 consists of 14 residues. Trimming cost V 3 bases and J 0 bases, with 8 bases left between them. Germline loops: CDR1 ENHRY, CDR2 SYGVKD. TCRdb re-analysed the 5' RACE reads in MiXCR, keeping a single row per CDR3 protein. The sample lists 450,000 or so distinct CDR3 sequences; 15% to 20% were seen once. This TCR came from an adult woman who had mild COVID-19 (a few samples of this study predate the infection). Cell type and time point are not known. Sample: PBMCs or a T cell subset sorted from them (not recorded which). The chain uses TRBV10-3 and TRBJ1-2; D call uncertain. The CDR3 DNA sequence: TGTGCCATCAGTGAAGATCCGGCTAACTATGGCTACACCTTC. Amino acid sequence: CAISEDPANYGYTF.